Shown below are 6 T cell receptor beta chains from a single sample sequenced in a study of blood T cells in healthy people across ages. For the second PCR, which ran for about 6 to 11 cycles, a sample-barcoded 5' primer and a J-beta primer mix were used. MiXCR, run by TCRdb on the 5' RACE reads, gives a single entry per CDR3 protein. Of about 730,000 distinct CDR3 sequences listed, around 40% are singletons. Sample: blood. The receptors stem from an older woman in good health.

V usage is TRBV12-3 or TRBV12-4 and J usage is TRBJ1-2; TRBD1 matches 8 bases. V lost 3 bases, J lost 5 bases, and 5 bases stayed unmatched. The CDR3 runs 14 residues. The CDR3 loop reads CASSFQGAGYGYTF. The CDR3, as DNA: TGTGCCAGCAGTTTCCAGGGGGCGGGTTATGGCTACACCTTC.

In its sample, this clonotype was seen a few times. This chain connects TRBV9 to TRBJ2-7; D unclear. The J call may be incorrect, as the DNA end agrees better with TRBJ2-5. This CDR3 has 13 amino acids. Germline V gene sequence: CDR1 SGDLS, CDR2 YYNGEE. The CDR3: CASSVEVLETQYF. The CDR3 region has the DNA TGTGCCAGCAGCGTAGAAGTCCTGGAGACCCAGTACTTC.

This clonotype was counted many times. The chain joins TRBV15 to TRBJ2-7; 8 bases map to TRBD1. CDR3 length equals 15 residues. Germline V gene sequence: CDR1 LNHNV, CDR2 YYDKDF (reference sequence). V lost 0 bases and J lost 5; bases outside the gene matches: 6. CDR3 protein: CATSRDRGRSNEQYF. In nucleotides, the CDR3 is TGTGCCACCAGCAGAGACAGGGGGCGATCCAACGAGCAGTACTTC.

This clonotype was counted between two and nine times. The chain couples TRBV6-5 to TRBJ2-4, with 10 nucleotides matching TRBD1. Germline CDR1 and CDR2: MNHEY and SVGAGI. Trimming at V came to 6 bases and at J to 8 bases, leaving 10 bases not matched to a gene. The CDR3 length is 15 residues. CDR3 nucleotides: TGTGCCAGCAGAACGAGGGGACAGGGGTCTGACATTCAGTACTTC. As protein: CASRTRGQGSDIQYF.

The chain is built from TRBV4-3 and TRBJ1-2; D gene uncertain. The CDR3 totals 14 residues. V was clipped by 0 bases and J by 7 bases, with 12 bases between them. Germline lookup yields CDR1 LGHNA and CDR2 YSLEER. CDR3 DNA sequence: TGCGCCAGCAGCCAAGATCATTCGGGGATTGGCTACACCTTC. Protein: CASSQDHSGIGYTF.

The chain couples TRBV4-2 to TRBJ2-3; 12 bases agree with TRBD2. V lost 6 bases and J lost 2; bases outside the gene matches: 6. The CDR3 covers 16 residues. Looked up from germline, CDR1 is LGHNA and CDR2 is YNFKEQ. CDR3 sequence reads: CASRGRTSGVTDTQYF. The CDR3 nucleotides read TGTGCCAGCAGGGGCCGGACTAGCGGGGTCACAGATACGCAGTATTTT.